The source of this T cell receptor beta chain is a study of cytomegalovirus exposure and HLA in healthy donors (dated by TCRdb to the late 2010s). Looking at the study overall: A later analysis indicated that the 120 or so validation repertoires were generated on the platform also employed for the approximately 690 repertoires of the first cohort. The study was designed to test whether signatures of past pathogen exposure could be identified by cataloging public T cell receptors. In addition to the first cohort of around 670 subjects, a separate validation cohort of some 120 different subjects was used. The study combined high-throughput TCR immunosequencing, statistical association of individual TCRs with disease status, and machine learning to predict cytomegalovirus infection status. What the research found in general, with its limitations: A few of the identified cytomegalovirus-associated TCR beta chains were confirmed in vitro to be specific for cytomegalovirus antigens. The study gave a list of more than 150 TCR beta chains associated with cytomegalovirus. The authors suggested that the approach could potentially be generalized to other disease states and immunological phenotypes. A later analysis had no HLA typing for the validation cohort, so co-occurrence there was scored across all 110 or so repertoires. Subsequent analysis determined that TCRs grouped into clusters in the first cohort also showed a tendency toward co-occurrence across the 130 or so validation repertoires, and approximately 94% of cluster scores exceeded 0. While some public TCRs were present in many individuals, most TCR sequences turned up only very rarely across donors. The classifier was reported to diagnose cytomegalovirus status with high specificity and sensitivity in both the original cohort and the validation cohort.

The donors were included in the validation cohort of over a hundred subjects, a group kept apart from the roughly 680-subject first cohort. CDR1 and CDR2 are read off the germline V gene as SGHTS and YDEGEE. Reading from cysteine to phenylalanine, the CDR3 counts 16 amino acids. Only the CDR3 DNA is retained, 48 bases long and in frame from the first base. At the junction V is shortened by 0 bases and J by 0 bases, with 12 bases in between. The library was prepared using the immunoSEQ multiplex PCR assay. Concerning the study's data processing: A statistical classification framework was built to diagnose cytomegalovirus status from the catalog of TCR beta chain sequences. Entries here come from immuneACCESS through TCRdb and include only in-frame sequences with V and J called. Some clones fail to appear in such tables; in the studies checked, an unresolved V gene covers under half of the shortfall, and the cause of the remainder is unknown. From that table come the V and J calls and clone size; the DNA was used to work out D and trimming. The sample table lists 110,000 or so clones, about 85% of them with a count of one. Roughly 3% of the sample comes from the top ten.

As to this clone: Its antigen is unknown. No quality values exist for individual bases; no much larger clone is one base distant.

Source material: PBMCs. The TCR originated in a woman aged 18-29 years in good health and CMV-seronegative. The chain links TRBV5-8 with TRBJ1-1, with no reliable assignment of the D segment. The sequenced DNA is TGTGCCAGCAGCTTGGCGGCAGGCGATATGAACACTGAAGCTTTCTTT. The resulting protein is CASSLAAGDMNTEAFF.